This paragraph reports one T cell receptor beta chain. This CDR3 contains 13 residues. V was pared by 6 bases and J by 3 bases, with 10 bases between. Germline CDR1 is SGHDT and CDR2 is YYEEEE. This record belongs to a study of blood T cell repertoires in COVID-19. The wider study: There were acute and convalescent COVID-19 samples, and they came from the United States, Italy and Spain. The analysed material was cDNA or gDNA that came from T cells, B-cell-depleted T cells, or PBMCs.

Profiling relied on immunoSEQ multiplex PCR, and the TCRdb table lists in-frame clones only, not all of them. The table shows fewer than 90,000 clones, with roughly 86% occurring only once. V is TRBV5-6 and J is TRBJ2-1; possible D gene TRBD2, 5 bases. The origin of this receptor is a man aged 70-80 years with active COVID-19. Sequences were obtained from peripheral blood. In DNA form, the CDR3 reads TGTGCCAGCACCCTCCGGGGCTACAATGAGCAGTTCTTC. It is translated as CASTLRGYNEQFF.